The 19 T cell receptor beta chains below come from one sample, sequenced in a study of blood T cell repertoires in COVID-19. Here immunoSEQ multiplex PCR was the method, and the copy in TCRdb shows in-frame clones only, minus some. The data contain about 320,000 clones, nearly 90% of them singletons. The source material was peripheral blood. These receptors came from a woman under 40 with COVID-19, enrolled during active disease.

Only one count was recorded for this clone. V usage is TRBV7-9 and J usage is TRBJ1-6; 8 bases agree with TRBD1. The V gene's germline CDR1 is SEHNR and CDR2 FQNEAQ (reference sequence). This CDR3 is built from 16 residues. V lost 7 bases and J lost 8; bases outside the gene matches: 13. The DNA of the CDR3 is TGTGCCAGCACCCCGCCGACAGGGGAAAGGGATTCACCCCTCCACTTT. Translating gives CASTPPTGERDSPLHF.

The chain uses TRBV5-8 and TRBJ1-4; D is uncertain. Per germline, CDR1 SGHTS and CDR2 YDEGEE. The CDR3 totals 14 residues. V lost 0 bases, J lost 7 bases, and 10 bases lay in between. CDR3 protein: CASSLGTRGEKLFF. The CDR3 DNA reads TGTGCCAGCAGCTTGGGGACCCGGGGTGAAAAACTGTTTTTT.

The table lists this clone with a count of one. CDR3 bases: TGTGCCAGCAGCTTGGGGACATCACCCTACGAGCAGTACTTC. This translates into CASSLGTSPYEQYF. The chain has TRBV5-4 and TRBJ2-7; possible D gene TRBD1, 5 bases. The germline V gene has CDR1 SGHNT and CDR2 YYREEE (reference sequence). The CDR3 length is 14 residues. The V gene lost 0 bases and the J gene lost 2 bases, with 9 bases spanning the gap.

Only a few counts were recorded for this clone. This chain connects TRBV10-3 to TRBJ2-7; possibly TRBD2 for D (6 bases). The CDR3 is 12 amino acids. Trimming took 6 bases from V and 5 from J, leaving 11 bases between them. Per the germline V gene, CDR1 is ENHRY and CDR2 is SYGVKD. The CDR3 protein is CAIRSGPDEQYF. In DNA form, the CDR3 reads TGTGCCATCAGAAGCGGGCCTGACGAGCAGTACTTC.

The chain joins TRBV6-5 to TRBJ1-1; possible D gene TRBD1, 5 bases. The CDR3 sequence is 13 residues long. Germline loops: CDR1 MNHEY, CDR2 SVGAGI. V shed 8 bases and J shed 4 bases, with 14 bases lying between them. The CDR3 loop is CASRRGVGTEAFF. DNA of the CDR3: TGTGCCAGCCGAAGGGGTGTGGGCACTGAAGCTTTCTTT.

The chain links TRBV3-1 (or the pseudogene TRBV3-2) to TRBJ1-6, with D unclear. The germline V gene has CDR1 LGHDT and CDR2 YNNKEL (reference sequence). V gave up 1 base and J gave up 15 bases, with 13 bases separating them. This CDR3 is built from 13 residues. As DNA, the CDR3 is TGTGCCAGCAGCCAAGGGACGACTACCTTCCTCCACTTT. This encodes CASSQGTTTFLHF.

The V call is TRBV6-5, the J call TRBJ2-1, with 10 bases that match TRBD2. CDR3 length: 15 amino acids. The V gene's germline CDR1 is MNHEY and CDR2 SVGAGI. The V and J ends lost 3 bases and 1 base, in that order; junction bases with no gene match: 0. DNA of the CDR3: TGTGCCAGCAGTTATAGCGGGGGGTCCTACAATGAGCAGTTCTTC. This encodes CASSYSGGSYNEQFF.

This clone appeared once. The rearrangement uses TRBV5-5 and TRBJ2-5; 9 bases map to TRBD2. Germline V CDR1 and CDR2: SGHKS, YYEKEE (reference sequence). The junction had 14 bases not matched to a gene; V was cut back by 4 bases and J by 7 bases. CDR3 size: 16 residues. For the CDR3, the DNA is TGTGCCAGCAGCGTTCGCGGGGGGGCAGCTCACGGGACCCAGTACTTC. It encodes CASSVRGGAAHGTQYF.

In this sample, this clone turned up a few times. The genes are TRBV6-6 and TRBJ2-7; D is uncertain. Trimming removed 8 bases from V and 2 bases from J, with 16 bases in between. CDR1 and CDR2 from the germline V gene are MNHNY and SVGAGI (reference sequence). This CDR3 spans 14 amino acids. DNA for the CDR3: TGTGCCAGCGGTGGTGCAGGCCGCACCTACGAGCAGTACTTC. This codes for CASGGAGRTYEQYF.

The sample holds one count of this clone. This chain uses TRBV6-6 with TRBJ2-3; TRBD1 matches 11 bases. The CDR3 has 17 residues. Germline V lookup: CDR1 MNHNY, CDR2 SVGAGI (reference sequence). The ends lost 5 bases at V and 4 bases at J; junction bases unmatched: 11. The CDR3 loop reads CASSLGTGGKRADTQYF. The CDR3 nucleotides read TGTGCCAGCAGTCTAGGGACAGGGGGTAAAAGGGCAGATACGCAGTATTTT.

The chain has TRBV9 and TRBJ1-4; D gene ambiguous. Germline V CDR1 and CDR2: SGDLS, YYNGEE. CDR3 length equals 13 residues. V lost 4 bases, J lost 4 bases, and 8 bases lay in between. CDR3 sequence (DNA): TGTGCCAGCAGCTTCGGGGTTAATGAAAAACTGTTTTTT. This encodes CASSFGVNEKLFF.

The chain links TRBV7-8 to TRBJ2-1; 8 nucleotides agree with TRBD2. J was trimmed by 8 bases and V by 4 bases; bases with no gene match: 13. There are 16 residues in the CDR3. Germline lookup yields CDR1 SGHVS and CDR2 FQNEAQ. DNA for the CDR3: TGTGCCAGCAGCTCAATGGGGCGGGGGGTTGACCATGAGCAGTTCTTC. Its protein is CASSSMGRGVDHEQFF.

The V call is TRBV7-8, the J call TRBJ2-1; no definite D call. This CDR3 is built from 13 residues. Trimming took 7 bases from V and 0 from J, leaving 7 bases between them. CDR1 is SGHVS and CDR2 is FQNEAQ in the germline V gene. For the CDR3, the DNA is TGTGCCAGCAAAGCTAGCTCCTACAATGAGCAGTTCTTC. This gives the protein CASKASSYNEQFF. Full variable domain (missing parts from reference TRBV7-8 and TRBJ2-1): GAGVSQSPRYKVAKRGQDVALRCDPISGHVSLFWYQQALGQGPEFLTYFQNEAQLDKSGLPSDRFFAERPEGSVSTLKIQRTQQEDSAVYLCASKASSYNEQFFGPGTRLTVL.

The rearrangement uses TRBV5-1 and TRBJ2-2, with D unresolved. Germline CDR1 and CDR2: SGHRS and YFSETQ. Trimming removed 2 bases at V and 7 bases at J, with 9 bases between. The CDR3 spans 13 residues. The DNA of the CDR3 is TGCGCCAGCAGCTTAATCCCCGGCGGGGAGCTGTTTTTT. As protein: CASSLIPGGELFF.

The V call is TRBV7-9, the J call TRBJ1-1; D call uncertain. This CDR3 is 13 amino acids long. The V and J ends lost 5 bases and 7 bases respectively, with 14 bases between them. Germline-derived CDR1 and CDR2 are SEHNR and FQNEAQ (reference sequence). The CDR3 reads CASSPPPNSEAFF. The CDR3 DNA follows: TGTGCCAGCAGCCCACCCCCAAATAGTGAAGCTTTCTTT.

This rearrangement joins TRBV7-2 to TRBJ2-1, with TRBD2 identical over 10 bases. Germline values: CDR1 SGHTA, CDR2 FQGNSA. V shed 6 bases and J 10 bases; nucleotides not matched to a gene: 9. The CDR3 totals 14 residues. The DNA for the CDR3 is TGTGCCAGCAGAGGAGCGGGGGGGCTTTGGGAGCAGTTCTTC. This codes for CASRGAGGLWEQFF.

The V and J genes are TRBV5-6 and TRBJ2-7, with a weak D call TRBD2 (7 bases). The V gene's germline CDR1 is SGHDT and CDR2 YYEEEE. The ends were cut back, 3 bases at V and 3 bases at J, with 16 bases in the middle. CDR3 length: 15 amino acids. The CDR3 loop reads CASSSSGTPVYEQYF. The CDR3 DNA is TGTGCCAGCAGCTCAAGCGGGACACCAGTCTACGAGCAGTACTTC. The variable domain in full, completed from reference TRBV5-6 and TRBJ2-7, reads DAGVTQSPTHLIKTRGQQVTLRCSPKSGHDTVSWYQQALGQGPQFIFQYYEEEERQRGNFPDRFSGHQFPNYSSELNVNALLLGDSALYLCASSSSGTPVYEQYFGPGTRLTVT.

CDR3 in amino acids: CATSSTGAGGYTF. CDR3 DNA: TGTGCCACCAGCAGCACAGGGGCAGGTGGCTACACCTTC. The chain couples TRBV15 to TRBJ1-2, with 7 bases lining up with TRBD1. This CDR3 has 13 residues. Per germline, CDR1 LNHNV and CDR2 YYDKDF (reference sequence). V gave up 3 bases and J gave up 7 bases; unmatched junction bases: 5.

In its sample, this clone was seen a few times. The chain employs TRBV27 and TRBJ1-6, with no clear D. V shed 5 bases and J shed 7 bases, with 18 bases lying between them. Germline assignment: CDR1 MNHEY and CDR2 SMNVEV (reference sequence). There are 16 residues in the CDR3. CDR3 DNA sequence: TGTGCCAGCAGTGCCCGGTCAACCCAGAGGAATTCACCCCTCCACTTT. Translating gives CASSARSTQRNSPLHF.